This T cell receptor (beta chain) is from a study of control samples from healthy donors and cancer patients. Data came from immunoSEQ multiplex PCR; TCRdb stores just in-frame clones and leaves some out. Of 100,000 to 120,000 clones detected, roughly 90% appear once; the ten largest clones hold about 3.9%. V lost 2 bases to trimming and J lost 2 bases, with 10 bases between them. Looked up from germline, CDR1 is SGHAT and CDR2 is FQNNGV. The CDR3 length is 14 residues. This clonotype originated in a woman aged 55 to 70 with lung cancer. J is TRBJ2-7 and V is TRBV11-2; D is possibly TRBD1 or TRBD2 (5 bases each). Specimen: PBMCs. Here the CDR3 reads CASSLNEGPYEQYF. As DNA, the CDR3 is TGTGCCAGCAGCTTAAACGAGGGGCCCTACGAGCAGTACTTC.